These T cell receptor beta chains were read from a single sample in a study of response to subunit inactivated influenza vaccine. One entry per CDR3 protein results from TCRdb running MiXCR on the RT-PCR reads. Of a few hundred thousand distinct CDR3 sequences listed, approximately 14% are singletons. Material: PBMCs from blood, obtained approximately 13 days after vaccination. The source is a man between 50 and 59 years old who received an inactivated influenza vaccine. Both conserved end residues are part of each CDR3. The order of the fields is J gene, D gene, V gene, clone size, CDR3 protein, CDR3 DNA. D genes are given only for firm matches. Clone size is not always given. Where it is, it says once, few, many or a class for expanded clones.

TRBJ2-1	TRBD2	TRBV28	few	CASLGLAGGNYNEQFF	TGTGCCAGCCTTGGACTAGCGGGGGGAAACTACAATGAGCAGTTCTTC
TRBJ2-1	TRBD2	TRBV20-1	few	CSAREHSGGYNEQFF	TGCAGTGCTAGAGAACATAGCGGGGGATACAATGAGCAGTTCTTC
TRBJ1-1	-	TRBV20-1	many	CSARHGNTEAFF	TGCAGTGCTAGGCATGGGAACACTGAAGCTTTCTTT
TRBJ2-7	TRBD1	TRBV28	few	CASSSLGQGADEQYF	TGTGCCAGCAGTTCCCTAGGACAGGGGGCCGACGAGCAGTACTTC
TRBJ1-6	TRBD1	TRBV12-3/TRBV12-4	-	CASRTGGDNSPLHF	TGTGCCAGCAGAACAGGGGGCGATAATTCACCCCTCCACTTT
TRBJ2-1	-	TRBV19	once	CASSIVGYTEQFF	TGTGCCAGTAGTATAGTCGGGTACACTGAGCAGTTCTTC
TRBJ2-7	TRBD1	TRBV12-3/TRBV12-4	-	CASSPDRGLQGDEQYF	TGTGCCAGCAGCCCGGACAGGGGGCTTCAGGGGGACGAGCAGTACTTC
TRBJ2-5	-	TRBV4-3	many	CASSQDFRDYQETQYF	TGCGCCAGCAGCCAAGATTTCAGGGACTACCAAGAGACCCAGTACTTC
TRBJ2-1	-	TRBV7-8	few	CASRRQGGAYNEQFF	TGTGCCAGCAGGAGACAGGGCGGGGCTTACAATGAGCAGTTCTTC
TRBJ2-7	-	TRBV18	-	CASSPTRFYEQYF	TGTGCCAGCTCCCCGACCAGATTCTACGAGCAGTACTTC
TRBJ2-1	TRBD2	TRBV7-3	few	CASSAGTSGMFEQFF	TGTGCCAGCAGCGCCGGGACTAGCGGGATGTTTGAGCAGTTCTTC
TRBJ2-6	TRBD2	TRBV6-2/TRBV6-3	-	CASSGTSGGHSGANVLTF	TGTGCCAGCAGTGGGACTAGCGGGGGCCATTCTGGGGCCAACGTCCTGACTTTC
TRBJ1-4	-	TRBV5-1	-	CASSLDGPFNEKLFF	TGCGCCAGCAGCTTGGACGGGCCCTTTAATGAAAAACTGTTTTTT
TRBJ2-3	-	TRBV24-1	many	CATSDTGSDTQYF	TGTGCCACCAGTGATACAGGGTCCGATACGCAGTATTTT
TRBJ2-5	-	TRBV2	few	CASSGEFGETQYF	TGTGCCAGCAGTGGGGAATTTGGAGAGACCCAGTACTTC
TRBJ2-7	TRBD2	TRBV20-1	few	CSARDGAGESYEQYF	TGCAGTGCTAGAGATGGAGCGGGGGAGTCCTACGAGCAGTACTTC
TRBJ2-5	-	TRBV5-1	few	CASSRSQGWGQETQYF	TGCGCCAGCAGCCGATCCCAGGGGTGGGGGCAAGAGACCCAGTACTTC